The 21 T cell receptor beta chains reported below all come from one sample, sequenced in a study of T cells in Graves' hyperthyroidism and ophthalmopathy. RNA transcripts yielded amplified TCR beta CDR3 regions. With the HTBI primer set, the TCR CDR3 went through a first round of RT-PCR. TCRdb reanalysed the multiplex PCR reads using MiXCR and keeps one entry per CDR3 protein. The sample contains about 610,000 distinct CDR3 sequences, around 15% of which appear only once. The sequenced sample consisted of blood. These receptor sequences come from a woman aged 35 to 49 with Graves' ophthalmopathy.

This clonotype was counted ten times or more. V and J are TRBV7-9 and TRBJ2-7; 7 positions agree with TRBD1. V shed 5 bases, J shed 7 bases, and the junction held 14 bases outside the gene matches. CDR3 length: 15 amino acids. Germline CDR1 reads SEHNR; CDR2 reads FQNEAQ (reference sequence). Here the CDR3 DNA reads TGTGCCAGCAGCCCACAAGGGACAGCCCGCGGGGAGCAGTACTTC. Its protein product is CASSPQGTARGEQYF.

There are many counts of this clonotype. This sequence joins TRBV5-1 and TRBJ2-7; TRBD1 matches at 7 bases. CDR1 and CDR2 from the germline V gene are SGHRS and YFSETQ. The J segment lost 3 bases and the V segment lost 0 bases, leaving 6 bases of the junction unmatched. There are 15 residues in the CDR3. Here the CDR3 reads CASSLADAGGYEQYF. The CDR3 DNA reads as TGCGCCAGCAGCTTGGCCGATGCAGGGGGCTACGAGCAGTACTTC.

This clonotype was found many times. The genes are TRBV30 and TRBJ2-3; D remains ambiguous. The CDR3 length is 12 residues. The V gene lost 5 bases and the J gene lost 0 bases, with 6 bases spanning the gap. Germline values: CDR1 GTSNPN, CDR2 SVGIG (reference sequence). The CDR3 loop reads CAWGPSTDTQYF. CDR3 in DNA: TGTGCCTGGGGGCCTAGCACAGATACGCAGTATTTT.

The chain combines TRBV16 with TRBJ2-3, with TRBD1 identical over 8 bases. Unmatched junction bases numbered 0, after V lost 1 base and J lost 0 bases. The CDR3 sequence is 15 residues long. Germline assignment: CDR1 KGHSY and CDR2 FQNENV. The CDR3 loop is CASSQWTGSTDTQYF. The CDR3 region has the DNA TGTGCCAGCAGCCAATGGACAGGGAGCACAGATACGCAGTATTTT.

This clonotype was recorded at least ten times. The V call is TRBV18, the J call TRBJ2-7, with TRBD2 identical over 12 bases. The CDR3 consists of 15 residues. After removal of 6 bases from V and 3 bases from J, the junction contained 6 bases not matched to a gene. The V gene's germline CDR1 is KGHSH and CDR2 LQKENI. The CDR3 reads CASSRLAGEGYEQYF. CDR3 nucleotide sequence: TGTGCCAGCTCGCGACTAGCGGGAGAAGGCTACGAGCAGTACTTC.

The chain carries TRBV7-9 and TRBJ2-5, with 10 bases fitting TRBD1. Germline V gives CDR1 SEHNR, CDR2 FQNEAQ (reference sequence). The CDR3 contains 16 residues. Trimming cost V 5 bases and J 5 bases; bases outside gene matches: 11. CDR3: CASSGPGQGIGETQYF. Written as DNA, the CDR3 is TGTGCCAGCAGCGGACCGGGACAGGGGATAGGGGAGACCCAGTACTTC.

This clonotype was recorded a few times. One base away lies a much larger clone, so this may be a sequencing read error. The chain joins TRBV20-1 to TRBJ2-7, with no clear D. The CDR3 totals 14 residues. With 3 bases removed from V and 0 bases from J, the gap between germline ends came to 12 bases. Germline loops: CDR1 DFQATT, CDR2 SNEGSKA (reference sequence). The CDR3 sequence is CSASDGPNSYEQYF. The CDR3 nucleotides read TGCAGTGCTAGTGACGGACCAAACTCCTACGAGCAGTACTTC.

The chain recombines TRBV20-1 with TRBJ1-6; no firm D call. The germline V and J ends were trimmed by 7 bases and 14 bases, with 24 bases remaining between them. The CDR3 has 14 amino acids. CDR1 is DFQATT, CDR2 SNEGSKA, per germline (reference sequence). The CDR3 bases are TGCAGTGTCCCAGCTGGCACATCCCTCGGGACCCTCCACTTT. Protein product: CSVPAGTSLGTLHF.

The rearrangement uses TRBV11-2 and TRBJ1-2; D gene unclear. V shed 0 bases and J shed 8 bases, with 16 bases lying between them. CDR1 SGHAT and CDR2 FQNNGV come from the germline V gene. CDR3 size: 15 residues. CDR3 amino acids: CASSLDYLGYNGYTF. As DNA, the CDR3 is TGTGCCAGCAGCTTAGATTATCTGGGGTATAACGGCTACACCTTC.

A few counts support this clonotype. The chain recombines TRBV5-1 with TRBJ2-3, with D perhaps matching TRBD1 (5 bases). V lost 4 bases, J lost 0 bases, and 12 bases lay in between. The CDR3 loop spans 15 amino acids. Germline V gives CDR1 SGHRS, CDR2 YFSETQ. CDR3 in amino acids: CASSRQLQSTDTQYF. Written as DNA, the CDR3 is TGCGCCAGCAGCCGACAGCTCCAAAGCACAGATACGCAGTATTTT. The whole variable domain, remainder taken from reference TRBV5-1 and TRBJ2-3, is KAGVTQTPRYLIKTRGQQVTLSCSPISGHRSVSWYQQTPGQGLQFLFEYFSETQRNKGNFPGRFSGRQFSNSRSEMNVSTLELGDSALYLCASSRQLQSTDTQYFGPGTRLTVL.

Notes on this clonotype: This could be a read error, since a much larger clone is one nucleotide away. The chain's CDR3 is CASSGSGTPEAGELFF. The CDR3 nucleotides read TGCGCCAGCAGCGGGTCGGGAACACCGGAAGCCGGGGAGCTGTTTTTT. The chain has TRBV5-1 and TRBJ2-2; maybe TRBD2 (5 bases). Trimming cost V 4 bases and J 6 bases, with 19 bases left between them. CDR3 length: 16 residues. Germline V lookup: CDR1 SGHRS, CDR2 YFSETQ. The full variable domain, completed using reference TRBV5-1 and TRBJ2-2, is KAGVTQTPRYLIKTRGQQVTLSCSPISGHRSVSWYQQTPGQGLQFLFEYFSETQRNKGNFPGRFSGRQFSNSRSEMNVSTLELGDSALYLCASSGSGTPEAGELFFGEGSRLTVL.

The chain is built from TRBV20-1 and TRBJ2-3, with a weak D call TRBD1 (6 bases). This CDR3 spans 15 amino acids. V was trimmed by 0 bases and J by 7 bases, leaving 17 bases between them. Germline assignment: CDR1 DFQATT and CDR2 SNEGSKA (reference sequence). CDR3 protein: CSARDTGSPRNTQYF. The CDR3 nucleotides are TGCAGTGCTAGAGATACAGGGTCCCCTAGAAATACGCAGTATTTT.

This clonotype was found many times. J is TRBJ2-3 and V is TRBV7-9, with 13 positions matching TRBD2. The germline gives CDR1 SEHNR, CDR2 FQNEAQ (reference sequence). There are 18 residues in the CDR3. The junction had 8 bases not matched to a gene; V was cut back by 5 bases and J by 0 bases. CDR3 in DNA: TGTGCCAGCAGCCGTAATGGACTAGCGGGGGCTAGCACAGATACGCAGTATTTT. Its protein product is CASSRNGLAGASTDTQYF.

V and J are TRBV4-1 and TRBJ2-1; D is possibly TRBD1 (5 bases). The germline V gene encodes CDR1 MGHRA and CDR2 YSYEKL. The V end was cut by 0 bases, the J end by 8 bases, with 8 bases between. This CDR3 contains 13 residues. This CDR3 is CASSQDPGYEQFF. The CDR3 nucleotides read TGCGCCAGCAGCCAAGACCCAGGGTATGAGCAGTTCTTC.

The V gene is TRBV2, the J gene TRBJ1-2, with 7 bases identical to TRBD1. Losses at the gene ends were 2 bases for V and 2 bases for J; bases not matched to a gene: 11. The CDR3 loop spans 17 amino acids. Germline V lookup: CDR1 SNHLY, CDR2 FYNNEI. Here the CDR3 DNA reads TGTGCCAGCAGTGAATTTACCGGGACAGCAGGGAACTATGGCTACACCTTC. Its translation: CASSEFTGTAGNYGYTF.

This clonotype has ten or more counts. CDR3 DNA: TGTGCCAGCAGCGTAGGACGGGACAATGAGCAGTTCTTC. Protein sequence: CASSVGRDNEQFF. The J gene is TRBJ2-1, the V gene TRBV2; D remains ambiguous. This CDR3 has 13 amino acids. The germline V gene has CDR1 SNHLY and CDR2 FYNNEI. Trimming cost V 6 bases and J 5 bases, with 11 bases left between them.

This clonotype was counted only a few times. The gene calls are TRBV19 and TRBJ1-1, with a tentative D call TRBD1 (6 bases). The germline gives CDR1 LNHDA, CDR2 SQIVND (reference sequence). The CDR3 covers 15 residues. Trimming removed 1 base from V and 1 base from J, with 10 bases in between. The CDR3 region is CASSIGVGANTEAFF. The CDR3 DNA sequence: TGTGCCAGTAGTATAGGGGTGGGGGCGAACACTGAAGCTTTCTTT.

This clonotype was found a few times. A much more abundant neighbour one base away suggests this may be a read error. The CDR3 nucleotides are TGTGCCTGGGGTACGGACAGCAACAATGAGCAGTTCTTC. Its translation is CAWGTDSNNEQFF. The V gene is TRBV30, the J gene TRBJ2-1; D perhaps matches TRBD1 (6 bases). The CDR3 runs 13 residues. Trimming left V 5 bases short and J 5 bases short, with 13 bases between. In germline, CDR1 is GTSNPN, CDR2 SVGIG (reference sequence).

This clonotype was detected many times. The chain joins TRBV6-6 to TRBJ2-1; 11 positions agree with TRBD2. V was pared by 2 bases and J by 6 bases, with 6 bases of the junction left unmatched. There are 16 residues in the CDR3. CDR1 and CDR2 (germline): MNHNY, SVGAGI (reference sequence). The CDR3 sequence is CASSYGGTSGVNEQFF. The CDR3 DNA follows: TGTGCCAGCAGTTACGGGGGGACTAGCGGAGTCAATGAGCAGTTCTTC.

This clonotype was counted at least ten times. The chain couples TRBV14 to TRBJ2-3; D call uncertain. The CDR3 spans 13 residues. The V end lost 2 bases, the J end lost 6 bases, and 9 bases lay between the germline ends. CDR1 SGHDN and CDR2 FVKESK come from the germline V gene. The CDR3 here is CASSQPAADTQYF. The DNA for the CDR3 is TGTGCCAGCAGCCAACCCGCGGCGGATACGCAGTATTTT.

The chain uses TRBV5-6 and TRBJ2-3, with D tentatively TRBD1 (5 bases). Germline values: CDR1 SGHDT, CDR2 YYEEEE. The CDR3 consists of 15 residues. Trimming shortened V by 0 bases and J by 3 bases, and 11 bases separated the two germline ends. The CDR3 DNA reads TGTGCCAGCAGCTTGGCCTGGGGCCTGACAGATACGCAGTATTTT. This sequence encodes CASSLAWGLTDTQYF.